The present entry profiles one TCR beta chain with its context. V lost 4 bases, J lost 7 bases, and 9 bases stayed unmatched. This CDR3 has 16 amino acids. Germline V lookup: CDR1 SGHNT, CDR2 YYREEE (reference sequence). The sample is drawn from a study of blood T cell repertoires in COVID-19. Clones were read by immunoSEQ multiplex PCR, and TCRdb kept only the in-frame ones, dropping some. The sample lists around 260,000 clones, 88% occurring once. The sample taken for sequencing was peripheral blood. This receptor was taken from a woman in her sixties or seventies with COVID-19, enrolled during active disease. The chain has TRBV5-4 and TRBJ2-1; TRBD2 matches at 12 bases. CDR3 sequence: CASSPRLAGVRNEQFF. Written as DNA, the CDR3 is TGTGCCAGCAGCCCGCGACTAGCGGGAGTTCGGAATGAGCAGTTCTTC.